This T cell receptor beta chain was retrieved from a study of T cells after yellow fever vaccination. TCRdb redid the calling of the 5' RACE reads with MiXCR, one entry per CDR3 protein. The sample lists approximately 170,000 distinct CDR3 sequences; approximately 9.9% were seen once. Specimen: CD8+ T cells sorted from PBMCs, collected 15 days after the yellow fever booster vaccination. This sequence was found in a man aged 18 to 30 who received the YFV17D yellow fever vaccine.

CDR3 DNA sequence: TGCGCCAGCAAAGGACAAGGATACGAGCAGTACTTC. It codes for CASKGQGYEQYF. This chain joins TRBV4-3 and TRBJ2-7; D perhaps matches TRBD1 (5 bases). V gave up 7 bases and J gave up 4 bases, with 11 bases separating them. Germline V lookup: CDR1 LGHNA, CDR2 YSLEER. CDR3 length: 12 residues.